A selection of T cell receptor beta chains follows, all from one sample in a study of T cell changes during pregnancy in multiple sclerosis. Libraries were prepared by immunoSEQ multiplex PCR; TCRdb keeps only in-frame clonotypes and omits some of them. The sample holds some 59,000 clones, around 89% seen once. The source was peripheral blood, collected in the first trimester of pregnancy. Every receptor here comes from a female donor with multiple sclerosis, enrolled in a pregnancy study. Each CDR3 is given with its conserved first and last residue. Fields, in order: CDR3 protein, CDR3 DNA, V gene, J gene, D gene, CDR3 length, clone size. A D gene is named only where the DNA matches it firmly. Clone sizes are given selectively: once, few, many, or a class where the clone is expanded.

CDR3: CASSQDSQSPNIQYF
DNA: TGTGCCAGCAGTCAAGACAGCCAGTCGCCAAACATTCAGTACTTC
V: TRBV6-4
J: TRBJ2-4
D: NA
length: 15
size: NA

CDR3: CAAGGRHTQYF
DNA: TGTGCCGCTGGCGGGAGGCATACGCAGTATTTT
V: TRBV11-2
J: TRBJ2-3
D: TRBD2
length: 11
size: NA

CDR3: CAWSLGDNMNTEAFF
DNA: TGTGCCTGGAGTTTAGGGGACAACATGAACACTGAAGCTTTCTTT
V: TRBV30
J: TRBJ1-1
D: NA
length: 15
size: NA

CDR3: CAIKLGGELFF
DNA: TGTGCCATCAAACTTGGCGGGGAGCTGTTTTTT
V: TRBV6-5
J: TRBJ2-2
D: NA
length: 11
size: NA

CDR3: CASSREGGYTF
DNA: TGTGCCAGCAGCCGGGAGGGTGGCTACACCTTC
V: TRBV7-9
J: TRBJ1-2
D: NA
length: 11
size: NA

CDR3: CASTRLAGEAGANVLTF
DNA: TGCGCCAGCACCCGACTAGCGGGAGAGGCTGGGGCCAACGTCCTGACTTTC
V: TRBV5-1
J: TRBJ2-6
D: TRBD2
length: 17
size: NA

CDR3: CASSLLGRSYEQYF
DNA: TGTGCCAGCAGCTTACTGGGCAGATCCTACGAGCAGTACTTC
V: TRBV7-9
J: TRBJ2-7
D: NA
length: 14
size: few

CDR3: CASSIPQVGGNNNEQFF
DNA: TGTGCCAGTAGTATTCCCCAGGTGGGAGGAAACAACAATGAGCAGTTCTTC
V: TRBV19
J: TRBJ2-1
D: NA
length: 17
size: NA

CDR3: CASSTGTSGGETQYF
DNA: TGCGCCAGCAGCACCGGGACTAGCGGGGGAGAGACCCAGTACTTC
V: TRBV5-1
J: TRBJ2-5
D: TRBD2
length: 15
size: NA

CDR3: CASSDRDSSGNTIYF
DNA: TGTGCCAGCAGTGATAGGGACAGCTCTGGAAACACCATATATTTT
V: TRBV6-1
J: TRBJ1-3
D: TRBD1
length: 15
size: NA

CDR3: CASSLRSTAQYF
DNA: TGTGCCAGCAGCTTGCGCTCAACGGCCCAGTACTTC
V: TRBV5-6
J: TRBJ2-5
D: NA
length: 12
size: NA

CDR3: CASTRGGVGNEQFF
DNA: TGTGCCAGCACCCGCGGGGGAGTCGGAAATGAGCAGTTCTTC
V: TRBV5-4
J: TRBJ2-1
D: TRBD2
length: 14
size: NA

CDR3: CASSEHLMDSYLYGYTF
DNA: TGTGCCAGCAGTGAACACCTTATGGACAGCTACCTCTATGGCTACACCTTC
V: TRBV2
J: TRBJ1-2
D: NA
length: 17
size: NA

CDR3: CASSIGLALDTQYF
DNA: TGTGCCAGTAGTATAGGGCTAGCGTTAGATACGCAGTATTTT
V: TRBV19
J: TRBJ2-3
D: NA
length: 14
size: NA

CDR3: CASSGLVANVLTF
DNA: TGTGCCAGCAGTGGGCTTGTGGCCAACGTCCTGACTTTC
V: TRBV27
J: TRBJ2-6
D: NA
length: 13
size: NA

CDR3: CASSEAGERAGTSNQPQHF
DNA: TGTGCCAGCAGTGAAGCGGGCGAACGGGCAGGGACAAGCAATCAGCCCCAGCATTTT
V: TRBV2
J: TRBJ1-5
D: NA
length: 19
size: NA

CDR3: CASRGGTGSYEQYF
DNA: TGTGCCAGCAGGGGGGGGACAGGATCCTACGAGCAGTACTTC
V: TRBV6-1
J: TRBJ2-7
D: NA
length: 14
size: once

CDR3: CASSLSPVTGKKVRQPQHF
DNA: TGTGCCAGCAGCTTATCTCCCGTTACGGGTAAAAAGGTCCGGCAGCCCCAGCATTTT
V: TRBV7-9
J: TRBJ1-5
D: NA
length: 19
size: NA